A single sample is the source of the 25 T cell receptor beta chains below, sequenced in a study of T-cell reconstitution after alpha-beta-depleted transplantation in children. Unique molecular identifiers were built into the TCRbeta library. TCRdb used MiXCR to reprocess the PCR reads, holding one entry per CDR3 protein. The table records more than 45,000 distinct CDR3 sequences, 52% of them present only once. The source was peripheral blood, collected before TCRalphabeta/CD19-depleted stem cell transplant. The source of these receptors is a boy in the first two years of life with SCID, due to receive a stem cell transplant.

CDR3 DNA: TGTGCCAGCAGCTTTGCGGGGGGTCGGCAAGAGACCCAGTACTTC. Translation gives CASSFAGGRQETQYF. The chain couples TRBV7-2 to TRBJ2-5, with 8 bases matching TRBD2. The V and J ends lost 3 bases and 2 bases, in that order; junction bases with no gene match: 5. Germline CDR1 is SGHTA and CDR2 is FQGNSA. This CDR3 has 15 residues.

CDR3 bases: TGTGCCAGCAGTTTAAAGGTTAACACCGGGGAGCTGTTTTTT. Translated: CASSLKVNTGELFF. V is TRBV12-3 or TRBV12-4 and J is TRBJ2-2; D not resolved. The germline V and J ends were trimmed by 2 bases and 2 bases, with 6 bases remaining between them. The CDR3 spans 14 residues.

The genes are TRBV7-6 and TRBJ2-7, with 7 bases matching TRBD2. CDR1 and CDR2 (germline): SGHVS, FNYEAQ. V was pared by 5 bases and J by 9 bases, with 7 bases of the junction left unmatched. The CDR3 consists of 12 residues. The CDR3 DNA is TGTGCCAGCAGCCTGGGGGGGGGTAGGCAGTACTTC. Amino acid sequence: CASSLGGGRQYF.

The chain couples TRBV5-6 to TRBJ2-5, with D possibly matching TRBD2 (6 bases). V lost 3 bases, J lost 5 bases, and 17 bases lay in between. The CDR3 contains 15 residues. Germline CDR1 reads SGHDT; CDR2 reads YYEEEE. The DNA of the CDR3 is TGTGCCAGCAGCTCTCTCCCGGGGGTGGAGGAGACCCAGTACTTC. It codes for CASSSLPGVEETQYF. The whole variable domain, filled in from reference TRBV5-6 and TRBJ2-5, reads DAGVTQSPTHLIKTRGQQVTLRCSPKSGHDTVSWYQQALGQGPQFIFQYYEEEERQRGNFPDRFSGHQFPNYSSELNVNALLLGDSALYLCASSSLPGVEETQYFGPGTRLLVL.

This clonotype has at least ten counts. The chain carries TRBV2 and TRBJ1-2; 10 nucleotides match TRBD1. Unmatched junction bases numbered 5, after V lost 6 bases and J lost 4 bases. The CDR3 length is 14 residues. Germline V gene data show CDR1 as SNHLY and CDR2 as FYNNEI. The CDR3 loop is CASSDWTGGYGYTF. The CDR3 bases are TGTGCCAGCAGCGATTGGACAGGGGGCTATGGCTACACCTTC.

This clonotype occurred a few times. The CDR3 nucleotides are TGCGCCAGCAGCCCACCTAGGGTTAGAGCTTGGGTTAGAGGCTACACCTTC. Translating gives CASSPPRVRAWVRGYTF. The rearrangement links TRBV5-1 to TRBJ1-2; unclear D gene. CDR1 and CDR2 from the germline V gene are SGHRS and YFSETQ. The CDR3 sequence is 17 residues long. Trimming stripped 4 bases from V and 8 bases from J, with 27 bases between.

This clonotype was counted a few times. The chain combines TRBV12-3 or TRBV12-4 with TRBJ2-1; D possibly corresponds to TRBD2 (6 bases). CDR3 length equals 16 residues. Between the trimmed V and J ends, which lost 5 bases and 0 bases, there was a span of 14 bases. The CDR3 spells CASSGSGGPSYNEQFF. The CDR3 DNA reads TGTGCCAGCAGTGGATCCGGGGGTCCCTCCTACAATGAGCAGTTCTTC.

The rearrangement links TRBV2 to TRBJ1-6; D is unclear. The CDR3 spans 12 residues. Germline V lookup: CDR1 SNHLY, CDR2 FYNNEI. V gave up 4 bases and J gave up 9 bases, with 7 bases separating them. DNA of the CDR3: TGTGCCAGCAGTGTCGGCTCTTCACCCCTCCACTTT. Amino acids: CASSVGSSPLHF.

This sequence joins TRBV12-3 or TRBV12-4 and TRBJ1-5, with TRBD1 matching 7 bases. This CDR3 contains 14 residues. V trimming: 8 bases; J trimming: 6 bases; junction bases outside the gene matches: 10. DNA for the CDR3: TGTGCCAGCTCCGTCGGTAGGGGGCCTCAGCCCCAGCATTTT. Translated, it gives CASSVGRGPQPQHF.

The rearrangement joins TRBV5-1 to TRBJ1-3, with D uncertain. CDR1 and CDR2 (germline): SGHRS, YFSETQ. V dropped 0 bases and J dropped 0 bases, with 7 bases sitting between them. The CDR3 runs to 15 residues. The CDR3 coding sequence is TGCGCCAGCAGCTTGGCCGAACCCTCTGGAAACACCATATATTTT. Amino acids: CASSLAEPSGNTIYF.

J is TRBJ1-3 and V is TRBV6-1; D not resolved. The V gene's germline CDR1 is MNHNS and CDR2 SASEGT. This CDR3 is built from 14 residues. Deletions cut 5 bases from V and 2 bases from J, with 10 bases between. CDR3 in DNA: TGTGCCAGCAGTCGACACAGCCCTGGAAACACCATATATTTT. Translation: CASSRHSPGNTIYF.

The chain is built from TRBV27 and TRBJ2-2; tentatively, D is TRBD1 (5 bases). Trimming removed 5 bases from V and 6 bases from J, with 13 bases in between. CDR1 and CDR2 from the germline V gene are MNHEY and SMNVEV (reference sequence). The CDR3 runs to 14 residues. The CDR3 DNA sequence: TGTGCCAGCAGTCCGGACAAGTCGTCCGGGGAGCTGTTTTTT. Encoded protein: CASSPDKSSGELFF.

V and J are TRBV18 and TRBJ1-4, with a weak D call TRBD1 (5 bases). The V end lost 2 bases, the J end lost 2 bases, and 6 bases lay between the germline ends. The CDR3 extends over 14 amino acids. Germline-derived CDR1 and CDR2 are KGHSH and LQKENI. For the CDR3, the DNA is TGTGCCAGCTCACCATGGGGGACTAATGAAAAACTGTTTTTT. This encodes CASSPWGTNEKLFF.

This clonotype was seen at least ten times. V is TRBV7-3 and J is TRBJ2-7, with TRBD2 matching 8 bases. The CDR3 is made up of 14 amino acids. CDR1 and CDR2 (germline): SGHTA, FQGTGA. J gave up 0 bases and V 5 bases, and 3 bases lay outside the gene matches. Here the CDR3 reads CASSQSGGSYEQYF. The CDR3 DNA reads TGTGCCAGCAGCCAAAGCGGGGGCTCCTACGAGCAGTACTTC.

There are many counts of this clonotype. Here the CDR3 reads CASSLIRRNNQPQHF. CDR3 coding DNA: TGTGCCAGCAGTTTAATCAGACGGAATAATCAGCCCCAGCATTTT. The V call is TRBV28, the J call TRBJ1-5, with D hard to call. V was clipped by 2 bases and J by 4 bases, with 12 bases between them. CDR3 length equals 15 residues. The germline V gene encodes CDR1 MDHEN and CDR2 SYDVKM. Looking up the rest from reference TRBV28 and TRBJ1-5 gives the full variable domain: DVKVTQSSRYLVKRTGEKVFLECVQDMDHENMFWYRQDPGLGLRLIYFSYDVKMKEKGDIPEGYSVSREKKERFSLILESASTNQTSMYLCASSLIRRNNQPQHFGDGTRLSIL.

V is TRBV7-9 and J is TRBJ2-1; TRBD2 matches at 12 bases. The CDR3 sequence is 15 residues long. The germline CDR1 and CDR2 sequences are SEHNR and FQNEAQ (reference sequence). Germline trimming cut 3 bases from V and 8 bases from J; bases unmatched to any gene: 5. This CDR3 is CASSLGLAGGDEQFF. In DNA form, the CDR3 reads TGTGCCAGCAGCTTGGGCCTAGCGGGGGGGGATGAGCAGTTCTTC.

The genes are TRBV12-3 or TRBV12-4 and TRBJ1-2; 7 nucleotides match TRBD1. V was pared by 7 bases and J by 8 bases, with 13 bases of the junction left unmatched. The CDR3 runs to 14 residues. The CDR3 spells CASTRTRGHGGYTF. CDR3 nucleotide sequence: TGTGCCAGCACCCGCACGAGGGGGCATGGAGGCTACACCTTC.

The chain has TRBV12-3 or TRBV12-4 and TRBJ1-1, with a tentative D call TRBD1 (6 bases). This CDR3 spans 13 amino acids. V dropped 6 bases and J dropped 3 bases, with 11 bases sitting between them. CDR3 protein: CASRQNRDTEAFF. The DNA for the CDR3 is TGTGCCAGCAGGCAAAACAGGGACACTGAAGCTTTCTTT.

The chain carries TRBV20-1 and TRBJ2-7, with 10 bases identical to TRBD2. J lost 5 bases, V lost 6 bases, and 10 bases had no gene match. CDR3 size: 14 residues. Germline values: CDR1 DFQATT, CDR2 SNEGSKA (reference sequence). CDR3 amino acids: CSAAPAGGPDEQYF. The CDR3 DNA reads TGCAGTGCCGCCCCAGCGGGGGGGCCCGACGAGCAGTACTTC.

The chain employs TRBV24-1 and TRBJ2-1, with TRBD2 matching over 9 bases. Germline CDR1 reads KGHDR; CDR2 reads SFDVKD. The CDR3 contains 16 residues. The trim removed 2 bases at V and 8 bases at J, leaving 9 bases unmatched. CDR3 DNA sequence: TGTGCCACCAGTGATTGGCGCGGGGGGGAGGCGGATGAGCAGTTCTTC. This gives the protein CATSDWRGGEADEQFF.

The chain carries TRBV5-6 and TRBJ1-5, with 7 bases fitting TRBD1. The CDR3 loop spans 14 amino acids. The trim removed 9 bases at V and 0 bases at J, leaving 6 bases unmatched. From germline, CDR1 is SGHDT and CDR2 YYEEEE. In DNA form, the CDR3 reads TGTGCCAAAGGGGGCAGGAATAGCAATCAGCCCCAGCATTTT. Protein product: CAKGGRNSNQPQHF.

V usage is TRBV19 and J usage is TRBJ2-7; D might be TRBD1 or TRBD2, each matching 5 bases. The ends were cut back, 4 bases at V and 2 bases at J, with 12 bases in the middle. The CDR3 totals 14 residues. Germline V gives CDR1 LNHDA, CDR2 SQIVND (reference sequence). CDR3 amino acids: CASSTRDGPYEQYF. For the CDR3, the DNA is TGTGCCAGTAGTACCCGGGACGGCCCCTACGAGCAGTACTTC. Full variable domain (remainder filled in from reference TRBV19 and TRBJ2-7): DGGITQSPKYLFRKEGQNVTLSCEQNLNHDAMYWYRQDPGQGLRLIYYSQIVNDFQKGDIAEGYSVSREKKESFPLTVTSAQKNPTAFYLCASSTRDGPYEQYFGPGTRLTVT.

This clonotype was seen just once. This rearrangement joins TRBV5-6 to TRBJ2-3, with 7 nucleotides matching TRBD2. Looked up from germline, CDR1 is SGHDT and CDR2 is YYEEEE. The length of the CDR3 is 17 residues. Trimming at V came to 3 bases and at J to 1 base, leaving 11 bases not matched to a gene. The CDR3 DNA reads TGTGCCAGCAGCTCGAGCACGGGGAGGGGCCGCACAGATACGCAGTATTTT. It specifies CASSSSTGRGRTDTQYF.

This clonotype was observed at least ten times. This CDR3 is CSAPAGGLYEQYF. The DNA of the CDR3 is TGCAGTGCCCCAGCGGGGGGCCTATACGAGCAGTACTTC. The chain links TRBV20-1 to TRBJ2-7; the match to TRBD2 covers 9 bases. Germline trimming cut 6 bases from V and 4 bases from J; bases unmatched to any gene: 7. In germline, CDR1 is DFQATT, CDR2 SNEGSKA (reference sequence). CDR3 length equals 13 residues.

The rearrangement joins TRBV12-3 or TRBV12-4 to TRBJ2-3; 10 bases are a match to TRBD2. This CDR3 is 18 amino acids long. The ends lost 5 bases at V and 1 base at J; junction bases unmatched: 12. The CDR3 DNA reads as TGTGCCAGCAGTACCCTCGGACTCACTAGCGGGGGCACAGATACGCAGTATTTT. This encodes CASSTLGLTSGGTDTQYF.